The 27 T cell receptor beta chains listed next were all sequenced from one sample in a study of STAT3 mutations in large granular lymphocyte leukemia. Study-level points and caveats: In T-cell large granular lymphocyte leukemia, about half of patients showed multiple immunodominant subclonotypes.

Some clones are missing from TCRdb's copy, which holds only in-frame ones; the method was immunoSEQ multiplex PCR. Of 2,500 or so clones in the sample, around 32% are singletons; the top ten hold about 64%. Which antigens these TCRs recognize remains unknown. The sequenced sample consisted of PBMCs. The receptors were sampled from a human donor with T large granular lymphocyte leukemia. Some clones in this sample may be carry-over from other donors' samples.

V is TRBV7-9 and J is TRBJ2-7; no clear D gene. Per germline, CDR1 SEHNR and CDR2 FQNEAQ (reference sequence). The CDR3 is 14 amino acids. The germline V and J ends were trimmed by 2 bases and 0 bases, with 8 bases remaining between them. Here the CDR3 reads CASSLRSTSYEQYF. CDR3 in DNA: TGTGCCAGCAGCTTACGCTCCACCTCCTACGAGCAGTACTTC.

The table lists this clone with a few counts. The chain uses TRBV4-3 and TRBJ1-2; D is possibly TRBD1 (5 bases). The CDR3 length is 15 residues. The germline gives CDR1 LGHNA, CDR2 YSLEER. Trimming removed 1 base from V and 5 bases from J, with 14 bases in between. In DNA, the CDR3 is TGCGCCAGCAGCCAAGGCGACAGCGCGGGATATGGCTACACCTTC. This gives the protein CASSQGDSAGYGYTF.

This clone was counted between two and nine times. The chain carries TRBV7-9 and TRBJ1-2; 7 positions match TRBD1. The CDR3 consists of 15 residues. CDR1 is SEHNR and CDR2 is FQNEAQ in the germline V gene (reference sequence). The trim removed 0 bases at V and 8 bases at J, leaving 9 bases unmatched. The CDR3 loop reads CASSLANRGRDGYTF. CDR3 DNA sequence: TGTGCCAGCAGCTTAGCGAACAGGGGAAGGGACGGCTACACCTTC.

This clone has only a few counts. The chain is built from TRBV7-8 and TRBJ2-7; D is unclear. Trimming shortened V by 5 bases and J by 7 bases, and 24 bases separated the two germline ends. This CDR3 has 16 residues. Germline V gene lookup returns CDR1 SGHVS and CDR2 FQNEAQ. The CDR3 loop is CASSRSVSSPPDEQYF. CDR3 DNA: TGTGCCAGCAGCCGCAGTGTGAGCTCCCCTCCCGATGAGCAGTACTTC.

The V call is TRBV18, the J call TRBJ2-7; the match to TRBD1 covers 10 bases. Trimming cost V 0 bases and J 2 bases; bases outside gene matches: 1. CDR1 is KGHSH and CDR2 is LQKENI in the germline V gene. This CDR3 is 15 amino acids long. The CDR3 nucleotides are TGTGCCAGCTCACCACCGGGACAGGGGACCTACGAGCAGTACTTC. It translates to CASSPPGQGTYEQYF.

The rearrangement joins TRBV6-5 to TRBJ1-1, with D possibly TRBD1 on 6 matching bases. V lost 2 bases, J lost 1 base, and 14 bases lay in between. The CDR3 runs 16 residues. Germline CDR1 MNHEY, CDR2 SVGAGI. Here the CDR3 reads CASSYGAGEENTEAFF. The CDR3 DNA follows: TGTGCCAGCAGTTACGGTGCAGGGGAAGAGAACACTGAAGCTTTCTTT.

The table lists this clone with a count of one. The rearrangement links TRBV5-1 to TRBJ1-3, with a possible D match to TRBD1 (5 bases). V shed 4 bases and J shed 0 bases, with 14 bases lying between them. Germline V gives CDR1 SGHRS, CDR2 YFSETQ. The CDR3 totals 16 residues. CDR3: CASSEGTANSGNTIYF. The CDR3 nucleotides are TGCGCCAGCAGCGAGGGGACTGCTAACTCTGGAAACACCATATATTTT.

V is TRBV7-9 and J is TRBJ2-7; D ambiguous. The length of the CDR3 is 13 residues. The V end lost 5 bases, the J end lost 3 bases, and 11 bases lay between the germline ends. Looked up from germline, CDR1 is SEHNR and CDR2 is FQNEAQ (reference sequence). The CDR3 loop reads CASSPDGDYEQYF. In nucleotides, the CDR3 is TGTGCCAGCAGCCCGGACGGTGACTACGAGCAGTACTTC.

This clone was recorded a few times. The chain joins TRBV30 to TRBJ2-1, with D perhaps being TRBD1 or TRBD2 (6 bases each). Germline CDR1 reads GTSNPN; CDR2 reads SVGIG (reference sequence). V lost 4 bases and J 10 bases, leaving 11 bases between the germline ends. CDR3 length equals 11 residues. CDR3 nucleotide sequence: TGTGCCTGGAAAGGGGGGCCCGAGCAGTTCTTC. Amino acids: CAWKGGPEQFF.

The sample holds a few counts of this clone. The J gene is TRBJ1-2, the V gene TRBV4-3, with D possibly TRBD1 on 6 matching bases. The germline V gene has CDR1 LGHNA and CDR2 YSLEER. The CDR3 has 13 amino acids. V lost 1 base and J 3 bases, leaving 6 bases between the germline ends. CDR3 sequence: CASSQGTDYGYTF. The CDR3 nucleotides are TGCGCCAGCAGCCAAGGGACAGACTATGGCTACACCTTC.

The J gene is TRBJ2-5, the V gene TRBV4-1; D unresolved. The CDR3 length is 14 residues. The V gene lost 0 bases and the J gene lost 3 bases, with 8 bases spanning the gap. The V gene's germline CDR1 is MGHRA and CDR2 YSYEKL. CDR3 DNA sequence: TGCGCCAGCAGCCAAGAACTCCGTAAAGAGACCCAGTACTTC. This codes for CASSQELRKETQYF.

The chain employs TRBV27 and TRBJ2-1; D remains unclear. CDR3 length: 13 residues. CDR1 and CDR2 (germline): MNHEY, SMNVEV (reference sequence). V was shortened by 4 bases and J by 2 bases, with 6 bases between the two germline ends. The DNA for the CDR3 is TGTGCCAGCAGTTACCGGGCCTACAATGAGCAGTTCTTC. This codes for CASSYRAYNEQFF.

The rearrangement joins TRBV5-4 to TRBJ2-7; 10 nucleotides line up with TRBD2. Trimming at V came to 4 bases and at J to 0 bases, leaving 4 bases not matched to a gene. Germline assignment: CDR1 SGHNT and CDR2 YYREEE (reference sequence). The CDR3 is 15 amino acids. The CDR3 DNA reads as TGTGCCAGCAGCCCTAGCGGGGGCTCCTCCTACGAGCAGTACTTC. Translation gives CASSPSGGSSYEQYF.

This rearrangement joins TRBV5-1 to TRBJ2-5, with D possibly being TRBD2 (5 bases). The CDR3 is 15 residues long. V dropped 4 bases and J dropped 5 bases, with 18 bases sitting between them. Germline V gene lookup returns CDR1 SGHRS and CDR2 YFSETQ. The chain's CDR3 is CASSPAEVAWETQYF. CDR3 coding DNA: TGCGCCAGCAGCCCTGCCGAGGTAGCGTGGGAGACCCAGTACTTC.

V is TRBV18 and J is TRBJ1-5; D ambiguous. Trimming left V 6 bases short and J 9 bases short, with 15 bases between. Germline CDR1 is KGHSH and CDR2 is LQKENI. The CDR3 runs to 13 residues. CDR3 protein: CASSDGSSRPQHF. In DNA form, the CDR3 reads TGTGCCAGCTCGGACGGCTCGAGTCGGCCCCAGCATTTT.

The chain links TRBV4-3 to TRBJ2-7; D might be TRBD1 (6 bases). Germline V CDR1 and CDR2: LGHNA, YSLEER. V was shortened by 3 bases and J by 6 bases, with 12 bases between the two germline ends. The CDR3 totals 13 residues. Written as DNA, the CDR3 is TGCGCCAGCAGCCAGGCCTTGACAGGCGAGCAGTACTTC. It translates to CASSQALTGEQYF.

This clone came up a few times. This rearrangement joins TRBV5-4 to TRBJ1-5; possible D gene TRBD1, 6 bases. The CDR3 is 15 residues long. Germline assignment: CDR1 SGHNT and CDR2 YYREEE (reference sequence). The germline V and J ends were trimmed by 2 bases and 6 bases, with 15 bases remaining between them. CDR3 region: CASSLWGALGQPQHF. CDR3 nucleotide sequence: TGTGCCAGCAGCTTATGGGGGGCGCTAGGTCAGCCCCAGCATTTT. Filled out from reference TRBV5-4 and TRBJ1-5, the complete variable domain reads ETGVTQSPTHLIKTRGQQVTLRCSSQSGHNTVSWYQQALGQGPQFIFQYYREEENGRGNFPPRFSGLQFPNYSSELNVNALELDDSALYLCASSLWGALGQPQHFGDGTRLSIL.

This CDR3 reads CSASGADNYGYTF. DNA of the CDR3: TGCAGCGCTTCCGGGGCCGATAACTATGGCTACACCTTC. The chain joins TRBV29-1 to TRBJ1-2, with a possible D match to TRBD1 (5 bases). Trimming took off 7 bases at V and 1 base at J, with 13 bases between the two ends. There are 13 residues in the CDR3. Per the germline V gene, CDR1 is SQVTM and CDR2 is ANQGSEA. Together with reference TRBV29-1 and TRBJ1-2, the CDR3 gives the full variable domain: SAVISQKPSRDICQRGTSLTIQCQVDSQVTMMFWYRQQPGQSLTLIATANQGSEATYESGFVIDKFPISRPNLTFSTLTVSNMSPEDSSIYLCSASGADNYGYTFGSGTRLTVV.

This chain connects TRBV7-9 to TRBJ1-2; 9 nucleotides line up with TRBD1. This CDR3 has 13 amino acids. Germline V gene data show CDR1 as SEHNR and CDR2 as FQNEAQ (reference sequence). V shed 5 bases and J 6 bases; nucleotides not matched to a gene: 4. The CDR3 protein is CASSPGQGHGYTF. The CDR3 nucleotides are TGTGCCAGCAGCCCGGGACAGGGACATGGCTACACCTTC.

The rearrangement joins TRBV6-1 to TRBJ2-7; D may be TRBD1 or TRBD2 (5 bases each). The length of the CDR3 is 12 residues. The ends were cut back, 5 bases at V and 5 bases at J, with 10 bases in the middle. CDR1 is MNHNS and CDR2 is SASEGT in the germline V gene. The CDR3 reads CASSPRGDEQYF. CDR3 DNA: TGTGCCAGCAGTCCCCGGGGCGACGAGCAGTACTTC.

This clone turned up a few times. This chain joins TRBV19 and TRBJ1-1; D perhaps matches TRBD1 (6 bases). The CDR3 sequence is 14 residues long. Germline CDR1 LNHDA, CDR2 SQIVND (reference sequence). Trimming stripped 1 base from V and 4 bases from J, with 10 bases between. CDR3 in DNA: TGTGCCAGTAGTATAGTACAGGGTGGCACTGAAGCTTTCTTT. Protein sequence: CASSIVQGGTEAFF.

By its share, this clone is medium-sized. The CDR3 sequence: CASSFLGLAGYEQYF. DNA of the CDR3: TGCGCCAGCAGCTTCCTGGGACTAGCGGGATACGAGCAGTACTTC. The V and J genes are TRBV5-1 and TRBJ2-7, with 13 bases identical to TRBD2. CDR3 size: 15 residues. Germline V gene lookup returns CDR1 SGHRS and CDR2 YFSETQ. With V trimmed by 2 bases and J by 4 bases, 3 bases remained unmatched.

This clone has a handful of counts. J is TRBJ2-7 and V is TRBV5-1; 7 bases agree with TRBD2. The length of the CDR3 is 13 residues. With V trimmed by 4 bases and J by 7 bases, 8 bases remained unmatched. Per germline, CDR1 SGHRS and CDR2 YFSETQ. CDR3 residues: CASSTWTSREQYF. CDR3 DNA sequence: TGCGCCAGCAGCACCTGGACTAGTCGGGAGCAGTACTTC.

The V and J genes are TRBV29-1 and TRBJ2-7, with D uncertain. The CDR3 consists of 12 residues. Trimming pared 4 bases from V and 0 bases from J, leaving 7 bases between. Germline V gives CDR1 SQVTM, CDR2 ANQGSEA. As DNA, the CDR3 is TGCAGCGTTGCCAGGAGCTCCTACGAGCAGTACTTC. This sequence encodes CSVARSSYEQYF.

This clone was seen a handful of times. The V gene is TRBV30, the J gene TRBJ2-1, with D possibly being TRBD1 (6 bases). Trimming pared 2 bases from V and 12 bases from J, leaving 11 bases between. The CDR3 totals 11 residues. Germline V lookup: CDR1 GTSNPN, CDR2 SVGIG (reference sequence). The CDR3 DNA is TGTGCCTGGAGTACCCAGGGGACGCAGTTCTTC. Amino acid sequence: CAWSTQGTQFF.

This clone has more than one count but fewer than ten. This chain joins TRBV7-2 and TRBJ1-2; 7 bases fit TRBD1. J gave up 3 bases and V 4 bases, and 8 bases lay outside the gene matches. Per germline, CDR1 SGHTA and CDR2 FQGNSA. CDR3 length: 15 amino acids. CDR3 sequence: CASSSQGGIDYGYTF. As DNA, the CDR3 is TGTGCCAGCAGCTCTCAGGGGGGGATAGACTATGGCTACACCTTC.

This clone has a single count. J is TRBJ2-7 and V is TRBV5-1, with 8 bases that match TRBD1. The CDR3 is 14 amino acids. CDR1 and CDR2 (germline): SGHRS, YFSETQ. V shed 3 bases and J 5 bases; nucleotides not matched to a gene: 7. The CDR3 reads CASSSASGGDEQYF. The CDR3 DNA sequence: TGCGCCAGCAGCTCCGCCTCAGGGGGCGACGAGCAGTACTTC.